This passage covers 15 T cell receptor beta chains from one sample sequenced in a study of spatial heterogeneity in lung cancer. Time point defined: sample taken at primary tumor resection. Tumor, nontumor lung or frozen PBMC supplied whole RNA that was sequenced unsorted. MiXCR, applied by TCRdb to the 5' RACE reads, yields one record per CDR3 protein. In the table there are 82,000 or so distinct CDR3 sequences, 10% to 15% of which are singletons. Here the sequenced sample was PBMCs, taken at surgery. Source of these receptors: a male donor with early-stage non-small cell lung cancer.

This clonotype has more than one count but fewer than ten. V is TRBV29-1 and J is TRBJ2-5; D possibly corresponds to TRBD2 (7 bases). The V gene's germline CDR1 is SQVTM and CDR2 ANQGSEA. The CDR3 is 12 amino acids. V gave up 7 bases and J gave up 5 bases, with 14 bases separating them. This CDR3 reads CSDPRGGETQYF. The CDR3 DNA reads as TGCAGCGATCCCAGGGGAGGGGAGACCCAGTACTTC.

CDR3 in amino acids: CASSEAPDYEQYF. The CDR3 DNA reads as TGTGCCAGCAGTGAAGCGCCAGATTACGAGCAGTACTTC. V is TRBV6-1 and J is TRBJ2-7; D not resolved. Per the germline V gene, CDR1 is MNHNS and CDR2 is SASEGT. The germline V and J ends were trimmed by 0 bases and 4 bases, with 7 bases remaining between them. This CDR3 is 13 amino acids long.

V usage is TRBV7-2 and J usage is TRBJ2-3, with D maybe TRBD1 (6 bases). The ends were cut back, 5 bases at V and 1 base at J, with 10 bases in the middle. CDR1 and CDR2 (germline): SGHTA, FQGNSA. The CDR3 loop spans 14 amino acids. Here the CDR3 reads CASSPRQGTDTQYF. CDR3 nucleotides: TGTGCCAGCAGCCCCCGACAGGGCACAGATACGCAGTATTTT.

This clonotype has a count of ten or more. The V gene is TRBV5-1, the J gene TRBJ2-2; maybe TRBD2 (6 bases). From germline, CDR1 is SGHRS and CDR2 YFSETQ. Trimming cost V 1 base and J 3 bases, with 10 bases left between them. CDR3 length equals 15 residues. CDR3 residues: CASSLSPGDTGELFF. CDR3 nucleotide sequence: TGCGCCAGCAGCTTGAGTCCGGGGGACACCGGGGAGCTGTTTTTT. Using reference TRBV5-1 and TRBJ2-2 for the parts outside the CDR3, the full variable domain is KAGVTQTPRYLIKTRGQQVTLSCSPISGHRSVSWYQQTPGQGLQFLFEYFSETQRNKGNFPGRFSGRQFSNSRSEMNVSTLELGDSALYLCASSLSPGDTGELFFGEGSRLTVL.

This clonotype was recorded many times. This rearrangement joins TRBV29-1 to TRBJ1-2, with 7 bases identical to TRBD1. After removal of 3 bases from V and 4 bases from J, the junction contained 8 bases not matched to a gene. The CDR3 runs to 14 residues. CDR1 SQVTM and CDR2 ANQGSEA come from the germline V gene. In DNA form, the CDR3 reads TGCAGCGTTGACCCGCAGGGGGGTGGCTATGGCTACACCTTC. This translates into CSVDPQGGGYGYTF.

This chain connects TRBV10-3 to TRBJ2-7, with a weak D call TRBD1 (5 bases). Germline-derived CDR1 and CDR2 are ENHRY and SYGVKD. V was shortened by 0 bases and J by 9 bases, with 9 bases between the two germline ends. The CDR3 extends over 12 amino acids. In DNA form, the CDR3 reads TGTGCCATCAGTGAGTCGATCCAGGGGCAGTACTTC. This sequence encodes CAISESIQGQYF.

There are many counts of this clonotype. In DNA, the CDR3 is TGTGCCAGCACCCTGACCAGCACAGATACGCAGTATTTT. Residues: CASTLTSTDTQYF. The rearrangement uses TRBV11-2 and TRBJ2-3; D gene ambiguous. The germline gives CDR1 SGHAT, CDR2 FQNNGV. V shed 7 bases and J shed 0 bases, with 8 bases lying between them. The length of the CDR3 is 13 residues.

The CDR3 DNA reads TGCAGTGCCGCCCCGGGACAGGGGGCTGACGAGCAGTACTTC. Translation: CSAAPGQGADEQYF. The rearrangement uses TRBV20-1 and TRBJ2-7; 12 nucleotides agree with TRBD1. Germline CDR1 and CDR2: DFQATT and SNEGSKA (reference sequence). J lost 5 bases, V lost 6 bases, and 8 bases had no gene match. The CDR3 sequence is 14 residues long.

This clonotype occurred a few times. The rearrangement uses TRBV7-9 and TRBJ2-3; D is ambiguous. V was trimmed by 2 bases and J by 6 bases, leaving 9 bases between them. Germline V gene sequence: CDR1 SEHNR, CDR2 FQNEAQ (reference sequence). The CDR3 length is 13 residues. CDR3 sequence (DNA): TGTGCCAGCAGCTTAAAGGAGTCGGATACGCAGTATTTT. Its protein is CASSLKESDTQYF.

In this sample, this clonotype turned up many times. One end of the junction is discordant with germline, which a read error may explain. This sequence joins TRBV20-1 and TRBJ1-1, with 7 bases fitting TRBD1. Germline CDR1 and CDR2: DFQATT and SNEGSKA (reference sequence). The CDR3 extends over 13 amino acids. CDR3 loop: CSARLNQGQHGIF. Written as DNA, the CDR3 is TGCAGTGCTAGACTCAATCAGGGACAGCATGGGATCTTT.

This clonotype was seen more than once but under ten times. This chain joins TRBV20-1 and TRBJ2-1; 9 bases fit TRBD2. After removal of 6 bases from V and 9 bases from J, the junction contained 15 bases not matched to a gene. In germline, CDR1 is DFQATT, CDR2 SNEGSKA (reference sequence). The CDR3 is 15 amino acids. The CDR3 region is CSANIVGSGSGEQFF. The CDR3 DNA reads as TGCAGTGCCAACATTGTTGGTAGCGGGAGCGGTGAGCAGTTCTTC.

The CDR3 loop is CASSRSGAGNEKLFF. For the CDR3, the DNA is TGTGCCAGCAGTCGGTCAGGGGCGGGTAATGAAAAACTGTTTTTT. The V call is TRBV6-6, the J call TRBJ1-4; a weak D match, TRBD1 (6 bases). Germline V lookup: CDR1 MNHNY, CDR2 SVGAGI (reference sequence). This CDR3 region has 15 residues. The V end lost 5 bases, the J end lost 4 bases, and 14 bases lay between the germline ends.

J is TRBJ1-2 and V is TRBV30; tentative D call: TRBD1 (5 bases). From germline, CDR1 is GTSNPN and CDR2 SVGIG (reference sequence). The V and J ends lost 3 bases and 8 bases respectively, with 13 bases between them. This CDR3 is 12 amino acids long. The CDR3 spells CAWSYGAEGYTF. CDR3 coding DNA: TGTGCCTGGAGCTATGGGGCAGAGGGCTACACCTTC.

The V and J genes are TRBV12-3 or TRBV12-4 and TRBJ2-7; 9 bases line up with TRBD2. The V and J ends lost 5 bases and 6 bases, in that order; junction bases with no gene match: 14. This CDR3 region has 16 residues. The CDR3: CASSHEPGLAASEQYF. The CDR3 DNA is TGTGCCAGCAGTCACGAACCGGGACTAGCAGCATCCGAGCAGTACTTC.

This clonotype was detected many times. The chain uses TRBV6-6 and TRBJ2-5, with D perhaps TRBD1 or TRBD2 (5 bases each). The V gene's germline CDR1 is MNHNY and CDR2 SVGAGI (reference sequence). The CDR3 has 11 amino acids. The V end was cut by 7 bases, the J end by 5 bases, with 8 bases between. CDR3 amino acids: CASTEGETQYF. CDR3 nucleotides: TGTGCCAGCACCGAGGGGGAGACCCAGTACTTC.